Below are 25 T cell receptor beta chains sequenced from a single sample in a study of regulatory T cells in long-lasting Graves disease. HTBI primers from iRepertoire and Arm-PCR of CDR3 regions yielded the TCR beta libraries. TCRdb ran MiXCR on the multiplex PCR reads and lists one entry per CDR3 protein. The data contain around 360,000 distinct CDR3 sequences, around 15% of them seen just once; the ten biggest clones take up 20%. The sample's time point: newly diagnosed GD, antithyroid drugs for less than 3 months. The TCR library was made from RNA extracted from PBMCs. These sequences were also reported in another study, on T cells in Graves' hyperthyroidism and ophthalmopathy.

Sequenced here: peripheral blood mononuclear cells (PBMCs), sampled at new diagnosis, from a patient treated with antithyroid drugs. Receptors were obtained from a woman younger than 35 with Graves disease.

This clonotype was seen at least ten times. The rearrangement uses TRBV5-1 and TRBJ1-1; perhaps TRBD1 as D (5 bases). Trimming removed 1 base at V and 2 bases at J, with 12 bases between. CDR3 length: 15 residues. The germline gives CDR1 SGHRS, CDR2 YFSETQ. This CDR3 is CASSLRQTINTEAFF. CDR3 coding DNA: TGCGCCAGCAGCTTGAGACAGACCATTAACACTGAAGCTTTCTTT.

This clonotype was counted a few times. This chain joins TRBV19 and TRBJ1-1; no reliable D call. The CDR3 totals 15 residues. In germline, CDR1 is LNHDA, CDR2 SQIVND (reference sequence). Deletions cut 7 bases from V and 1 base from J, with 16 bases between. CDR3 amino acids: CASKSVDTWNTEAFF. The CDR3, as DNA: TGTGCCAGTAAATCGGTCGACACTTGGAACACTGAAGCTTTCTTT.

Only one count was recorded for this clonotype. This could be a read error, since a much larger clone is one nucleotide away. The V call is TRBV6-5, the J call TRBJ1-1; TRBD1 matches at 10 bases. The CDR3 is 18 residues long. CDR1 is MNHEY and CDR2 is SVGAGI in the germline V gene. The CDR3, as DNA: TGTGCCAGCAGTTACCCCGGGACAGGGGTTCGTCTGAACACTGAACCTTTCTTT. It translates to CASSYPGTGVRLNTEPFF.

This clonotype was counted between two and nine times. The V call is TRBV4-1, the J call TRBJ2-7; D is undetermined. Trimming stripped 3 bases from V and 1 base from J, with 19 bases between. The germline V gene encodes CDR1 MGHRA and CDR2 YSYEKL. This CDR3 has 17 amino acids. CDR3 residues: CASSHRFGKGISYEQYF. The CDR3 DNA reads as TGCGCCAGCAGCCATCGGTTTGGGAAAGGGATTTCCTACGAGCAGTACTTC.

The CDR3: CSVEVQGSGANVLTF. In nucleotides, the CDR3 is TGCAGCGTTGAGGTCCAGGGCTCTGGGGCCAACGTCCTGACTTTC. The V gene is TRBV29-1, the J gene TRBJ2-6; D perhaps matches TRBD1 (5 bases). Trimming took off 3 bases at V and 0 bases at J, with 9 bases between the two ends. Germline-derived CDR1 and CDR2 are SQVTM and ANQGSEA. This CDR3 has 15 residues.

This clonotype was recorded many times. This chain links TRBV7-2 with TRBJ1-5; D unresolved. With 2 bases removed from V and 0 bases from J, the gap between germline ends came to 11 bases. The germline V gene has CDR1 SGHTA and CDR2 FQGNSA. The CDR3 length is 16 residues. The CDR3 DNA is TGTGCCAGCAGCTTAATGGCAGCCCCTAGCAATCAGCCCCAGCATTTT. Translated: CASSLMAAPSNQPQHF. The full variable domain, with the rest looked up from reference TRBV7-2 and TRBJ1-5, is GAGVSQSPSNKVTEKGKDVELRCDPISGHTALYWYRQSLGQGLEFLIYFQGNSAPDKSGLPSDRFSAERTGGSVSTLTIQRTQQEDSAVYLCASSLMAAPSNQPQHFGDGTRLSIL.

This clonotype has a count of ten or more. The rearrangement links TRBV3-1 to TRBJ2-5; unclear D gene. The germline CDR1 and CDR2 sequences are LGHDT and YNNKEL (reference sequence). This CDR3 has 14 residues. V lost 1 base and J lost 2, with 8 bases in between. CDR3 residues: CASSQVRVQETQYF. The CDR3 DNA is TGTGCCAGCAGCCAAGTACGCGTTCAAGAGACCCAGTACTTC.

In this sample, this clonotype turned up many times. The chain couples TRBV13 to TRBJ1-1; TRBD1 might be the D (6 bases). Germline V gene sequence: CDR1 PRHDT, CDR2 FYEKMQ (reference sequence). This CDR3 is built from 16 residues. Trimming stripped 5 bases from V and 3 bases from J, with 19 bases between. Written as DNA, the CDR3 is TGTGCCAGCAGCAATCGGGGGGGGCCGTGGGACACTGAAGCTTTCTTT. Its translation is CASSNRGGPWDTEAFF. The full variable domain, in which reference TRBV13 and TRBJ1-1 provide the parts outside the CDR3, is AAGVIQSPRHLIKEKRETATLKCYPIPRHDTVYWYQQGPGQDPQFLISFYEKMQSDKGSIPDRFSAQQFSDYHSELNMSSLELGDSALYFCASSNRGGPWDTEAFFGQGTRLTVV.

This clonotype was detected ten times or more. This chain links TRBV2 with TRBJ2-2; 9 nucleotides match TRBD2. The CDR3 is made up of 14 amino acids. Germline values: CDR1 SNHLY, CDR2 FYNNEI. V shed 9 bases, J shed 1 base, and the junction held 3 bases outside the gene matches. The CDR3 DNA reads as TGTGCCAGTACTAGCGGGCTGAACACCGGGGAGCTGTTTTTT. Amino acids: CASTSGLNTGELFF.

This clonotype was seen repeatedly, ten times or more. The chain is built from TRBV4-1 and TRBJ1-1; D perhaps matches TRBD1 (6 bases). The length of the CDR3 is 14 residues. The germline V and J ends were trimmed by 3 bases and 5 bases, with 13 bases remaining between them. Germline V CDR1 and CDR2: MGHRA, YSYEKL. The chain's CDR3 is CASSQEQGFTEAFF. CDR3 DNA sequence: TGCGCCAGCAGCCAGGAACAGGGTTTTACTGAAGCTTTCTTT.

The chain couples TRBV5-5 to TRBJ2-2; 7 bases line up with TRBD2. The CDR3 totals 15 residues. V shed 0 bases and J 3 bases; nucleotides not matched to a gene: 2. Germline V gene data show CDR1 as SGHKS and CDR2 as YYEKEE (reference sequence). The chain's CDR3 is CASSLASGDTGELFF. The CDR3 DNA sequence: TGTGCCAGCAGCTTGGCTAGCGGCGACACCGGGGAGCTGTTTTTT. Full variable domain (missing parts from reference TRBV5-5 and TRBJ2-2): DAGVTQSPTHLIKTRGQQVTLRCSPISGHKSVSWYQQVLGQGPQFIFQYYEKEERGRGNFPDRFSARQFPNYSSELNVNALLLGDSALYLCASSLASGDTGELFFGEGSRLTVL.

This clonotype was counted ten times or more. The chain employs TRBV29-1 and TRBJ1-2; tentatively, D is TRBD1 (5 bases). The CDR3 has 14 residues. V was cut by 5 bases and J by 4 bases, with 17 bases left in between. Germline-derived CDR1 and CDR2 are SQVTM and ANQGSEA. The CDR3 reads CSVQGGMEGYGYTF. The CDR3, as DNA: TGCAGCGTTCAGGGCGGGATGGAAGGCTATGGCTACACCTTC.

This clonotype was picked up many times. The V and J genes are TRBV28 and TRBJ2-1; 8 bases align to TRBD1. V shed 3 bases, J shed 1 base, and the junction held 5 bases outside the gene matches. Per germline, CDR1 MDHEN and CDR2 SYDVKM. The CDR3 is 16 amino acids. As DNA, the CDR3 is TGTGCCAGCAGTTTGGGACAGGCGAGGTCCTACAATGAGCAGTTCTTC. It codes for CASSLGQARSYNEQFF.

This clonotype was detected many times. The gene calls are TRBV9 and TRBJ2-1; TRBD1 matches 10 bases. The CDR3 has 15 amino acids. With V trimmed by 1 base and J by 4 bases, 2 bases remained unmatched. Germline V gene data show CDR1 as SGDLS and CDR2 as YYNGEE. The CDR3 region is CASSVTGQGYNEQFF. The CDR3 region has the DNA TGTGCCAGCAGCGTAACGGGACAGGGGTACAATGAGCAGTTCTTC.

The sample holds many counts of this clonotype. The chain couples TRBV12-3 or TRBV12-4 to TRBJ2-7; D uncertain. The V end lost 2 bases, the J end lost 5 bases, and 7 bases lay between the germline ends. The CDR3 length is 12 residues. Written as DNA, the CDR3 is TGTGCCAGCAGTTTATCCGCCCACGAGCAGTACTTC. Protein: CASSLSAHEQYF.

Concerning this clonotype itself: A junction end diverges from the germline sequence, so it may reflect a read error. The V gene is TRBV5-5, the J gene TRBJ1-6, with a tentative D call TRBD1 (5 bases). The CDR3 totals 14 residues. In germline, CDR1 is SGHKS, CDR2 YYEKEE (reference sequence). Written as DNA, the CDR3 is TGTGCGAGGAGCCGCTGGGACGGTAATTCACCCCGCCACTTT. Translation: CARSRWDGNSPRHF.

A few counts support this clonotype. The V gene is TRBV20-1, the J gene TRBJ1-5; TRBD1 might be the D (6 bases). CDR1 and CDR2 from the germline V gene are DFQATT and SNEGSKA (reference sequence). Trimming took off 7 bases at V and 7 bases at J, with 14 bases between the two ends. The CDR3 contains 12 residues. The CDR3 here is CSVGKGGQPQHF. The CDR3 DNA reads as TGCAGTGTAGGGAAAGGGGGGCAGCCCCAGCATTTT.

This chain joins TRBV14 and TRBJ1-4, with D perhaps matching TRBD1 (5 bases). The CDR3 has 14 amino acids. Trimming removed 2 bases at V and 7 bases at J, with 11 bases between. Germline CDR1 is SGHDN and CDR2 is FVKESK. The DNA of the CDR3 is TGTGCCAGCAGCCAATTAACAGGCGGTGAAAAACTGTTTTTT. It yields the protein CASSQLTGGEKLFF.

In the case of this clonotype: A clone one base away is much larger, so this may be a read error. The rearrangement joins TRBV6-1 to TRBJ2-2, with a possible D match to TRBD2 (5 bases). The germline gives CDR1 MNHNS, CDR2 SASEGT. The CDR3 is 13 residues long. CDR3 residues: CASSEGEIGELVF. CDR3 DNA: TGTGCCAGCAGTGAAGGGGAGATCGGGGAGCTGGTTTTT.

The J gene is TRBJ2-5, the V gene TRBV20-1, with 8 bases aligning to TRBD2. The CDR3 runs 15 residues. Germline CDR1 and CDR2: DFQATT and SNEGSKA (reference sequence). The J segment lost 4 bases and the V segment lost 0 bases, leaving 7 bases of the junction unmatched. The CDR3 spells CSARETGGSRETQYF. Here the CDR3 DNA reads TGCAGTGCTAGAGAGACGGGAGGGTCGCGAGAGACCCAGTACTTC.

The sample holds many counts of this clonotype. This chain links TRBV5-5 with TRBJ2-7; the D is unclear. CDR3 size: 15 residues. CDR1 and CDR2 from the germline V gene are SGHKS and YYEKEE (reference sequence). V lost 3 bases and J lost 3, with 16 bases in between. This chain's CDR3 is CASSSLPTQVYEQYF. CDR3 DNA sequence: TGTGCCAGCAGCTCACTACCCACCCAGGTCTACGAGCAGTACTTC.

There are many counts of this clonotype. The V gene is TRBV20-1, the J gene TRBJ2-5, with 13 nucleotides matching TRBD2. This CDR3 is 18 amino acids long. CDR1 DFQATT and CDR2 SNEGSKA come from the germline V gene (reference sequence). V trimming: 1 base; J trimming: 5 bases; junction bases outside the gene matches: 13. Here the CDR3 DNA reads TGCAGTGCTAGAGGGGGGATTGGGACTAGCGGGATTAGGGAGACCCAGTACTTC. Its translation is CSARGGIGTSGIRETQYF.

The chain uses TRBV7-9 and TRBJ2-1; 7 bases match TRBD1. The CDR3 spans 16 residues. Germline trimming cut 6 bases from V and 2 bases from J; bases unmatched to any gene: 10. Germline assignment: CDR1 SEHNR and CDR2 FQNEAQ (reference sequence). This CDR3 reads CASRVGGGYTYNEQFF. CDR3 DNA: TGTGCCAGCAGGGTAGGGGGCGGCTACACCTACAATGAGCAGTTCTTC.

This clonotype was observed at least ten times. This rearrangement joins TRBV5-1 to TRBJ2-1; 10 nucleotides agree with TRBD2. Trimming removed 4 bases from V and 6 bases from J; junction bases left unmatched: 10. CDR1 is SGHRS, CDR2 YFSETQ, per germline. The CDR3 is 16 residues long. The CDR3, as DNA: TGCGCCAGCAGCGTGGGCGTGTTAGCGGGAGGCAATGAGCAGTTCTTC. It codes for CASSVGVLAGGNEQFF. The entire variable domain, with the rest obtained from reference TRBV5-1 and TRBJ2-1, is as follows: KAGVTQTPRYLIKTRGQQVTLSCSPISGHRSVSWYQQTPGQGLQFLFEYFSETQRNKGNFPGRFSGRQFSNSRSEMNVSTLELGDSALYLCASSVGVLAGGNEQFFGPGTRLTVL.

The chain recombines TRBV5-1 with TRBJ2-7, with 13 bases identical to TRBD2. This CDR3 contains 16 residues. J was trimmed by 6 bases and V by 4 bases; bases with no gene match: 10. The germline V gene encodes CDR1 SGHRS and CDR2 YFSETQ. The chain's CDR3 is CASSPMGLAGLFEQYF. CDR3 sequence (DNA): TGCGCCAGCAGCCCGATGGGACTAGCGGGATTGTTCGAGCAGTACTTC.